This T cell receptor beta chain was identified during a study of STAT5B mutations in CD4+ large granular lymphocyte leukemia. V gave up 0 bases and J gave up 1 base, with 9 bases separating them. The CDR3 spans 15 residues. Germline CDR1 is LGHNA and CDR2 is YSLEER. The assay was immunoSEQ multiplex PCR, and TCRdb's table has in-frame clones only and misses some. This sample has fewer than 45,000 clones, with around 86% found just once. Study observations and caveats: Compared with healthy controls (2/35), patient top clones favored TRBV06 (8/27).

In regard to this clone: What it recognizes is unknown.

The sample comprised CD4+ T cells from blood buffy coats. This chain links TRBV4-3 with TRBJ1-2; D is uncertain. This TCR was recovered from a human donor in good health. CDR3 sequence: CASSQDRAFNYGYTF. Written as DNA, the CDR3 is TGCGCCAGCAGCCAAGATCGGGCGTTTAACTATGGCTACACCTTC.